This entry lists 25 T cell receptor beta chains sequenced from one sample in a study of cytomegalovirus exposure and HLA in healthy donors. PCR was performed using 60 Vbeta and 13 Jbeta primers. The table came from immunoSEQ multiplex PCR; TCRdb's copy has only in-frame clones and leaves some out. The data contain more than 95,000 clones, 75% to 90% of them singletons. The sample comprised PBMCs. These receptor sequences come from a man aged 25 to 40 in good health and CMV-seropositive.

The V gene is TRBV7-6, the J gene TRBJ2-3, with D tentatively TRBD1 (5 bases). V lost 6 bases and J 0 bases, leaving 7 bases between the germline ends. CDR3 size: 13 residues. From germline, CDR1 is SGHVS and CDR2 FNYEAQ. The CDR3 reads CASRTASTDTQYF. Here the CDR3 DNA reads TGTGCCAGCAGGACAGCTAGCACAGATACGCAGTATTTT. Complete variable domain (other parts from reference TRBV7-6 and TRBJ2-3): GAGVSQSPRYKVTKRGQDVALRCDPISGHVSLYWYRQALGQGPEFLTYFNYEAQQDKSGLPNDRFSAERPEGSISTLTIQRTEQRDSAMYRCASRTASTDTQYFGPGTRLTVL.

A note on this clone: The same CDR3 can be traced to other DNA sequences in this sample. J is TRBJ2-5 and V is TRBV7-6; D remains unclear. V was cut by 5 bases and J by 2 bases, with 3 bases left in between. Germline values: CDR1 SGHVS, CDR2 FNYEAQ. CDR3 length equals 11 residues. CDR3 in amino acids: CASSPQETQYF. CDR3 in DNA: TGTGCCAGCAGCCCTCAAGAGACCCAGTACTTC.

The rearrangement links TRBV4-1 to TRBJ2-3; D perhaps matches TRBD2 (6 bases). The CDR3 has 14 residues. V was pared by 8 bases and J by 0 bases, with 12 bases between. Germline V lookup: CDR1 MGHRA, CDR2 YSYEKL. The CDR3 DNA reads as TGCGCCAGCCGAACTAGCACTAGCACAGATACGCAGTATTTT. It yields the protein CASRTSTSTDTQYF.

The J gene is TRBJ2-2, the V gene TRBV7-9, with D maybe TRBD1 (7 bases). This CDR3 has 15 residues. The germline V gene has CDR1 SEHNR and CDR2 FQNEAQ (reference sequence). With 1 base removed from V and 4 bases from J, the gap between germline ends came to 10 bases. The DNA of the CDR3 is TGTGCCAGCAGCTTAGTCCAGGGGGGCACCGGGGAGCTGTTTTTT. Translating it yields CASSLVQGGTGELFF.

This clone has more than one count but fewer than ten. The genes are TRBV27 and TRBJ1-5, with D unclear. Germline-derived CDR1 and CDR2 are MNHEY and SMNVEV (reference sequence). The CDR3 totals 12 residues. V dropped 5 bases and J dropped 3 bases, with 5 bases sitting between them. CDR3 amino acids: CASSPINQPQHF. CDR3 nucleotides: TGTGCCAGCAGTCCCATCAATCAGCCCCAGCATTTT.

This clone was recorded once. V usage is TRBV4-1 and J usage is TRBJ1-4; D might be TRBD1 (6 bases). The CDR3 runs to 18 residues. Trimming pared 3 bases from V and 0 bases from J, leaving 17 bases between. Germline CDR1 is MGHRA and CDR2 is YSYEKL. CDR3 amino acids: CASSQGVIQGATNEKLFF. The CDR3, as DNA: TGCGCCAGCAGCCAGGGGGTTATACAGGGCGCAACTAATGAAAAACTGTTTTTT.

This clone was picked up a small number of times. V and J are TRBV6-1 and TRBJ1-5; weak D call: TRBD1 (6 bases). The CDR3 has 13 amino acids. The V and J ends lost 11 bases and 3 bases respectively, with 14 bases between them. Germline values: CDR1 MNHNS, CDR2 SASEGT. CDR3 region: CAGRGGANQPQHF. The CDR3 nucleotides are TGTGCCGGTCGAGGGGGGGCCAATCAGCCCCAGCATTTT.

V usage is TRBV6-1 and J usage is TRBJ2-3; D may be TRBD2 (6 bases). CDR3 size: 17 residues. The germline V gene has CDR1 MNHNS and CDR2 SASEGT. Trimming stripped 2 bases from V and 0 bases from J, with 15 bases between. In nucleotides, the CDR3 is TGTGCCAGCAGTGAACTGAAACTGGGGACTAGCACAGATACGCAGTATTTT. Translation gives CASSELKLGTSTDTQYF.

The chain is built from TRBV4-1 and TRBJ2-7; TRBD2 is a possible D gene (5 bases). V shed 1 base and J shed 3 bases, with 10 bases lying between them. Looked up from germline, CDR1 is MGHRA and CDR2 is YSYEKL. The length of the CDR3 is 14 residues. The CDR3 loop is CASSQVGVGYEQYF. In DNA, the CDR3 is TGCGCCAGCAGCCAAGTCGGGGTAGGCTACGAGCAGTACTTC.

This rearrangement joins TRBV5-6 to TRBJ2-5; D not certain. The CDR3 loop spans 15 amino acids. CDR1 and CDR2 from the germline V gene are SGHDT and YYEEEE. The V end lost 2 bases, the J end lost 2 bases, and 13 bases lay between the germline ends. The CDR3 region is CASSFRSSSQETQYF. DNA for the CDR3: TGTGCCAGCAGCTTTAGGTCTAGTAGTCAAGAGACCCAGTACTTC.

The chain carries TRBV4-1 and TRBJ2-7; 9 bases are shared with TRBD1. CDR1 is MGHRA, CDR2 YSYEKL, per germline. The V segment lost 2 bases and the J segment 5 bases; nucleotides outside the gene matches: 7. This CDR3 has 15 residues. The CDR3 DNA reads TGCGCCAGCAGCCAAAAGGGACAGGGTGTGCACGAGCAGTACTTC. This translates into CASSQKGQGVHEQYF.

This clone was seen just once. This rearrangement joins TRBV10-2 to TRBJ1-5, with 10 bases matching TRBD1. CDR3 length: 13 amino acids. CDR1 WSHSY and CDR2 SAAADI come from the germline V gene. The trim removed 6 bases at V and 5 bases at J, leaving 1 base unmatched. The DNA of the CDR3 is TGCGCCAGCAGGGGGACAGGGGATCAGCCCCAGCATTTT. Amino acid sequence: CASRGTGDQPQHF.

CDR3 in DNA: TGTGCCAGCAGTTTACAGGGGGCGGTGAAGGAAAAACTGTTTTTT. This encodes CASSLQGAVKEKLFF. This chain uses TRBV6-1 with TRBJ1-4; TRBD1 matches 9 bases. This CDR3 region has 15 residues. Germline CDR1 is MNHNS and CDR2 is SASEGT. After removal of 5 bases from V and 8 bases from J, the junction contained 9 bases not matched to a gene.

The J gene is TRBJ1-2, the V gene TRBV18; TRBD1 aligns across 8 bases. The germline gives CDR1 KGHSH, CDR2 LQKENI. V lost 6 bases, J lost 4 bases, and 7 bases stayed unmatched. CDR3 length: 14 residues. CDR3 coding DNA: TGTGCCAGCTCCCCGGACAGGGAGTCCTATGGCTACACCTTC. Its translation: CASSPDRESYGYTF.

The V call is TRBV5-3, the J call TRBJ2-7; 10 bases align to TRBD1. TRBV5-3 is given ORF status, its function remaining uncertain. This CDR3 region has 17 residues. Unmatched junction bases numbered 8, after V lost 0 bases and J lost 2 bases. The CDR3 nucleotides are TGTGCCAGAAGCTTGGGGACAGGGGGTAGGTTGACCTACGAGCAGTACTTC. Encoded protein: CARSLGTGGRLTYEQYF.

This CDR3 is CASSLGPGALHF. Here the CDR3 DNA reads TGTGCCAGCAGCCTCGGGCCGGGAGCCCTCCACTTT. The chain is built from TRBV11-3 and TRBJ1-6; D is uncertain. Germline V gene lookup returns CDR1 SGHNT and CDR2 YENEEA. The CDR3 consists of 12 residues. Trimming took 5 bases from V and 14 from J, leaving 13 bases between them.

CDR3 loop: CASTAGGELFF. The CDR3 DNA reads TGTGCCAGCACCGCCGGCGGGGAGCTGTTTTTT. The gene calls are TRBV6-5 and TRBJ2-2; D not certain. There are 11 residues in the CDR3. The V and J ends lost 7 bases and 7 bases respectively, with 7 bases between them. Germline assignment: CDR1 MNHEY and CDR2 SVGAGI.

The rearrangement links TRBV6-1 to TRBJ2-7; no firm D call. From germline, CDR1 is MNHNS and CDR2 SASEGT. V lost 7 bases, J lost 2 bases, and 6 bases lay in between. CDR3 length: 11 amino acids. CDR3 amino acids: CASTQTYEQYF. The CDR3 DNA sequence: TGTGCCAGCACCCAGACCTACGAGCAGTACTTC.

This clone was seen just once. This chain joins TRBV7-2 and TRBJ2-7; 9 bases match TRBD1. The V gene end was trimmed by 2 bases and the J gene end by 4 bases; junction bases not matched to a gene: 6. The CDR3 is 15 residues long. CDR1 is SGHTA, CDR2 FQGNSA, per germline. CDR3 sequence (DNA): TGTGCCAGCAGCTTAACTGGACAGGGGAGGTACGAGCAGTACTTC. It yields the protein CASSLTGQGRYEQYF.

This clone has just a few counts. The rearrangement links TRBV19 to TRBJ1-1, with no clear D. Germline V gene sequence: CDR1 LNHDA, CDR2 SQIVND (reference sequence). The CDR3 loop spans 11 amino acids. Trimming cost V 6 bases and J 6 bases, with 8 bases left between them. The CDR3: CASSGVSEAFF. In nucleotides, the CDR3 is TGTGCCAGTAGCGGGGTTTCTGAAGCTTTCTTT.

In its sample, this clone was seen once. This chain connects TRBV4-1 to TRBJ1-5, with D perhaps matching TRBD1 (5 bases). The V gene lost 3 bases and the J gene lost 0 bases, with 21 bases spanning the gap. The CDR3 contains 19 residues. The V gene's germline CDR1 is MGHRA and CDR2 YSYEKL. The CDR3 spells CASSHETWNAGYSNQPQHF. In nucleotides, the CDR3 is TGCGCCAGCAGCCATGAAACATGGAACGCAGGGTATAGCAATCAGCCCCAGCATTTT.

The J gene is TRBJ2-3, the V gene TRBV28; 8 nucleotides line up with TRBD1. The CDR3 covers 16 residues. After removal of 1 base from V and 2 bases from J, the junction contained 5 bases not matched to a gene. CDR1 is MDHEN, CDR2 SYDVKM, per germline. CDR3 DNA: TGTGCCAGCAGTTTATTATCGGACAGGGCCACAGATACGCAGTATTTT. It translates to CASSLLSDRATDTQYF.

The chain combines TRBV19 with TRBJ2-1; a weak D match, TRBD1 (5 bases). The CDR3 consists of 18 residues. Germline V gives CDR1 LNHDA, CDR2 SQIVND (reference sequence). The ends were cut back, 1 base at V and 7 bases at J, with 23 bases in the middle. The CDR3 coding sequence is TGTGCCAGTAGTATAGGAGGCAGGGTCCTCCTTAGGGGTAATGAGCAGTTCTTC. It translates to CASSIGGRVLLRGNEQFF.

J is TRBJ2-7 and V is TRBV2; the D is unclear. CDR3 length: 13 residues. The germline V and J ends were trimmed by 8 bases and 4 bases, with 15 bases remaining between them. The germline CDR1 and CDR2 sequences are SNHLY and FYNNEI. CDR3 loop: CASLDSPGYEQYF. The CDR3 DNA is TGTGCCAGCTTAGACTCTCCGGGTTACGAGCAGTACTTC.

CDR3 protein: CASSQSGGGNTIYF. In nucleotides, the CDR3 is TGCGCCAGCAGTCAATCAGGAGGGGGAAACACCATATATTTT. This chain joins TRBV23-1 and TRBJ1-3; D gene ambiguous. TRBV23-1 is known as an ORF, though its function is uncertain. V was clipped by 0 bases and J by 4 bases, with 7 bases between them. The length of the CDR3 is 14 residues.